This TCR beta chain comes out of a study of T cells in Graves' hyperthyroidism and ophthalmopathy. Amplified TCR beta CDR3 regions derived from RNA transcripts. Carried out on the TCR CDR3, a first-round RT-PCR used the HTBI primer set. TCRdb called the multiplex PCR reads again in MiXCR, with one record for every CDR3 protein. The repertoire holds a few hundred thousand distinct CDR3 sequences, with about a sixth as singletons. The CDR3 has 11 residues. V shed 2 bases and J shed 5 bases, with 4 bases lying between them. Germline V gene sequence: CDR1 MNHEY, CDR2 SVGEGT. The rearrangement links TRBV6-2 or TRBV6-3 to TRBJ2-7; D remains unclear. This TCR was sampled from a woman aged 18-30 years with Graves' ophthalmopathy. Source material: blood. The CDR3 loop is CASSYDNEQYF. Here the CDR3 DNA reads TGTGCCAGCAGTTACGACAACGAGCAGTACTTC.